One sample yielded the 16 T cell receptor beta chains listed below, sequenced in a study of T-cell reconstitution after alpha-beta-depleted transplantation in children. Preparation of the TCRbeta library was carried out with unique molecular identifiers. TCRdb re-derived calls from the PCR reads in MiXCR, one entry per CDR3 protein. Of some 500,000 distinct CDR3 sequences detected, roughly 33% appear once; the ten largest clones hold approximately 2.3%. This sample comprised PBMCs from the stem cell graft donor, obtained from the stem cell graft. The receptors here all came from a human donor who donated a stem cell graft to a child with aplastic anemia.

This chain joins TRBV18 and TRBJ2-2; possibly TRBD1 for D (6 bases). V lost 5 bases and J 2 bases, leaving 18 bases between the germline ends. This CDR3 is built from 17 residues. Looked up from germline, CDR1 is KGHSH and CDR2 is LQKENI. CDR3 sequence: CASSSAVMGANTGELFF. The CDR3 coding sequence is TGTGCCAGCTCATCCGCGGTGATGGGGGCAAACACCGGGGAGCTGTTTTTT.

The chain employs TRBV9 and TRBJ1-3, with D unclear. CDR3 size: 14 residues. Trimming left V 4 bases short and J 8 bases short, with 16 bases between. Germline V lookup: CDR1 SGDLS, CDR2 YYNGEE. The CDR3 reads CASSYRTSPDTIYF. In DNA, the CDR3 is TGTGCCAGCAGCTATCGGACGTCCCCTGACACCATATATTTT.

The chain employs TRBV20-1 and TRBJ1-1; 7 positions match TRBD1. V gave up 2 bases and J gave up 3 bases; unmatched junction bases: 12. The germline V gene encodes CDR1 DFQATT and CDR2 SNEGSKA (reference sequence). CDR3 size: 16 residues. CDR3 sequence (DNA): TGCAGTGCTAGACCGCTATTTACAGGGGATGACACTGAAGCTTTCTTT. Encoded protein: CSARPLFTGDDTEAFF.

This clonotype was counted only a few times. V is TRBV10-3 and J is TRBJ2-3; 10 bases fit TRBD2. This CDR3 spans 15 amino acids. Germline CDR1 is ENHRY and CDR2 is SYGVKD. The trim removed 8 bases at V and 4 bases at J, leaving 9 bases unmatched. The CDR3 region is CAIAPSGSRADTQYF. The CDR3 DNA reads as TGTGCCATCGCACCTAGCGGGAGTCGGGCAGATACGCAGTATTTT.

The V gene is TRBV28, the J gene TRBJ2-2; D ambiguous. CDR1 MDHEN and CDR2 SYDVKM come from the germline V gene. The CDR3 runs 14 residues. Trimming shortened V by 2 bases and J by 5 bases, and 9 bases separated the two germline ends. Here the CDR3 reads CASSLSRRTGELFF. The CDR3 DNA follows: TGTGCCAGCAGTTTAAGCAGGCGAACCGGGGAGCTGTTTTTT. Full variable domain (remainder filled in from reference TRBV28 and TRBJ2-2): DVKVTQSSRYLVKRTGEKVFLECVQDMDHENMFWYRQDPGLGLRLIYFSYDVKMKEKGDIPEGYSVSREKKERFSLILESASTNQTSMYLCASSLSRRTGELFFGEGSRLTVL.

This clonotype came up many times. The V call is TRBV12-3 or TRBV12-4, the J call TRBJ1-1, with D unresolved. Trimming cost V 3 bases and J 4 bases, with 9 bases left between them. CDR3 length: 13 residues. CDR3 nucleotides: TGTGCCAGCAGTTTGGCGGGAGGCACTGAAGCTTTCTTT. This gives the protein CASSLAGGTEAFF.

This sequence joins TRBV6-2 or TRBV6-3 and TRBJ2-7; TRBD1 agrees at 11 bases. The length of the CDR3 is 13 residues. Per germline, CDR1 MNHEY and CDR2 SVGEGT. J gave up 6 bases and V 7 bases, and 5 bases lay outside the gene matches. The CDR3 DNA reads as TGTGCCAGCACTGGACAGGGGGCTCTCGAGCAGTACTTC. Its protein product is CASTGQGALEQYF.

This clonotype was seen a few times. V is TRBV5-6 and J is TRBJ2-3; D is unclear. This CDR3 is built from 16 residues. V gave up 1 base and J gave up 6 bases, with 18 bases separating them. The V gene's germline CDR1 is SGHDT and CDR2 YYEEEE. The CDR3 nucleotides are TGTGCCAGCAGCTTGTCGGCTAGTAAAATGGTCGATACGCAGTATTTT. Its protein is CASSLSASKMVDTQYF.

The chain carries TRBV6-2 or TRBV6-3 and TRBJ2-7; 9 bases fit TRBD2. V was pared by 0 bases and J by 10 bases, with 13 bases of the junction left unmatched. Germline V CDR1 and CDR2: MNHEY, SVGEGT. CDR3 length: 16 residues. The CDR3 here is CASSYSGLATPQGQYV. The CDR3, as DNA: TGTGCCAGCAGTTACTCGGGACTAGCCACTCCACAGGGACAGTACGTC.

This chain links TRBV7-2 with TRBJ2-3; D is possibly TRBD2 (6 bases). V dropped 5 bases and J dropped 2 bases, with 17 bases sitting between them. Germline V gives CDR1 SGHTA, CDR2 FQGNSA. The CDR3 consists of 16 residues. CDR3 sequence: CASSRQGGTSTDTQYF. The DNA of the CDR3 is TGTGCCAGCAGCCGTCAGGGAGGAACCTCCACAGATACGCAGTATTTT.

This clonotype was seen a single time. The CDR3 loop is CASSLAWGALSEKLFF. The CDR3 nucleotides read TGTGCCAGCAGCTTAGCTTGGGGGGCTCTTAGTGAAAAACTGTTTTTT. The rearrangement uses TRBV7-8 and TRBJ1-4, with D perhaps matching TRBD1 (6 bases). The CDR3 is made up of 16 amino acids. The V end was cut by 0 bases, the J end by 7 bases, with 15 bases between. Looked up from germline, CDR1 is SGHVS and CDR2 is FQNEAQ. Full variable domain (rest looked up from reference TRBV7-8 and TRBJ1-4): GAGVSQSPRYKVAKRGQDVALRCDPISGHVSLFWYQQALGQGPEFLTYFQNEAQLDKSGLPSDRFFAERPEGSVSTLKIQRTQQEDSAVYLCASSLAWGALSEKLFFGSGTQLSVL.

The chain recombines TRBV29-1 with TRBJ1-5; D may be TRBD1 (5 bases). This CDR3 is 12 amino acids long. Trimming took 4 bases from V and 4 from J, leaving 8 bases between them. CDR1 is SQVTM, CDR2 ANQGSEA, per germline. As DNA, the CDR3 is TGCAGCGTTGTTGAGGGGAATCAGCCCCAGCATTTT. It yields the protein CSVVEGNQPQHF. Together with reference TRBV29-1 and TRBJ1-5, the CDR3 gives the full variable domain: SAVISQKPSRDICQRGTSLTIQCQVDSQVTMMFWYRQQPGQSLTLIATANQGSEATYESGFVIDKFPISRPNLTFSTLTVSNMSPEDSSIYLCSVVEGNQPQHFGDGTRLSIL.

The CDR3 loop is CASSLAQGANGNTIYF. DNA of the CDR3: TGCGCCAGCAGCTTGGCCCAGGGGGCGAACGGAAACACCATATATTTT. V gene TRBV5-1 combines with J gene TRBJ1-3; 8 bases map to TRBD1. In germline, CDR1 is SGHRS, CDR2 YFSETQ. This CDR3 region has 16 residues. The V segment lost 0 bases and the J segment 4 bases; nucleotides outside the gene matches: 6.

This clonotype was observed a few times. V usage is TRBV20-1 and J usage is TRBJ2-5; D gene ambiguous. V was trimmed by 1 base and J by 2 bases, leaving 8 bases between them. This CDR3 has 13 amino acids. Germline V gene lookup returns CDR1 DFQATT and CDR2 SNEGSKA (reference sequence). The CDR3 is CSARVKHQETQYF. In DNA form, the CDR3 reads TGCAGTGCTAGAGTGAAGCATCAAGAGACCCAGTACTTC.

V gene TRBV29-1 combines with J gene TRBJ2-2, with TRBD1 identical over 7 bases. J gave up 1 base and V 7 bases, and 9 bases lay outside the gene matches. CDR3 size: 15 residues. CDR1 and CDR2 from the germline V gene are SQVTM and ANQGSEA. CDR3 coding DNA: TGCAGCGCCTCCCCCCGGGACAGGAACACCGGGGAGCTGTTTTTT. Protein sequence: CSASPRDRNTGELFF.

This clonotype was observed many times. DNA of the CDR3: TGCAGCGTTGGGGACGGACAAGAGACCCAGTACTTC. Translation: CSVGDGQETQYF. The V and J genes are TRBV29-1 and TRBJ2-5; possibly TRBD1 or TRBD2 for D (5 bases each). CDR3 size: 12 residues. CDR1 and CDR2 from the germline V gene are SQVTM and ANQGSEA. V lost 4 bases to trimming and J lost 2 bases, with 8 bases between them. Full variable domain (rest looked up from reference TRBV29-1 and TRBJ2-5): SAVISQKPSRDICQRGTSLTIQCQVDSQVTMMFWYRQQPGQSLTLIATANQGSEATYESGFVIDKFPISRPNLTFSTLTVSNMSPEDSSIYLCSVGDGQETQYFGPGTRLLVL.